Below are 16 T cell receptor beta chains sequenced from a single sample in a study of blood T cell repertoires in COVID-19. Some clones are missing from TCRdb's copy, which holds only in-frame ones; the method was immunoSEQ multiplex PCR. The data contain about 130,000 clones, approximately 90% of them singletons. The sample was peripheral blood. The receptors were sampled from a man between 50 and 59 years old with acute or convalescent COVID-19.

CDR3 sequence reads: CASSLDRTGNTIYF. The CDR3 bases are TGTGCCAGCAGCTTGGACAGAACTGGAAACACCATATATTTT. The V call is TRBV7-9, the J call TRBJ1-3; D is perhaps TRBD1 (6 bases). The length of the CDR3 is 14 residues. Germline values: CDR1 SEHNR, CDR2 FQNEAQ (reference sequence). V was pared by 3 bases and J by 2 bases, with 8 bases between.

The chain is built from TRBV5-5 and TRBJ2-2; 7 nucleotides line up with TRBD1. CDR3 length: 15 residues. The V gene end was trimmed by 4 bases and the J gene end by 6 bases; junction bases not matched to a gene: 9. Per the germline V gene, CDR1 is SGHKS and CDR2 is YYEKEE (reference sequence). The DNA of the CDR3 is TGTGCCAGCAGCCCCACTAACAGGGGACCCGGGGAGCTGTTTTTT. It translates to CASSPTNRGPGELFF. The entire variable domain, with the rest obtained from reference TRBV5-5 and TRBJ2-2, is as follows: DAGVTQSPTHLIKTRGQQVTLRCSPISGHKSVSWYQQVLGQGPQFIFQYYEKEERGRGNFPDRFSARQFPNYSSELNVNALLLGDSALYLCASSPTNRGPGELFFGEGSRLTVL.

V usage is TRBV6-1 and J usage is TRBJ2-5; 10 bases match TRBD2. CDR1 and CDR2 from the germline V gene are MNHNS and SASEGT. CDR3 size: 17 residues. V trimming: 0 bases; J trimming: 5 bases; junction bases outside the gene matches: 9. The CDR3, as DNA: TGTGCCAGCAGTGAAGCCGGGCGGACTAGCGGTGAGGAGACCCAGTACTTC. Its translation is CASSEAGRTSGEETQYF.

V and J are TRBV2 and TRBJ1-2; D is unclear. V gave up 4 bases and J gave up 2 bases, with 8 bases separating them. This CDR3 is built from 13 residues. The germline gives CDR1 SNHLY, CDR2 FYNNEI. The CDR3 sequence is CASSASLNYGYTF. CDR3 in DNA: TGTGCCAGCAGTGCTTCACTGAACTATGGCTACACCTTC.

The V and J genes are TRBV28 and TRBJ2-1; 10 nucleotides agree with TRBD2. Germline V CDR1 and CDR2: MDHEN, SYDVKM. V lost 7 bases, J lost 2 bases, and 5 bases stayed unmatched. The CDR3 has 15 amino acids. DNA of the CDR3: TGTGCCAGCAAACTAGCGGGGCGCACCTACAATGAGCAGTTCTTC. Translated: CASKLAGRTYNEQFF.

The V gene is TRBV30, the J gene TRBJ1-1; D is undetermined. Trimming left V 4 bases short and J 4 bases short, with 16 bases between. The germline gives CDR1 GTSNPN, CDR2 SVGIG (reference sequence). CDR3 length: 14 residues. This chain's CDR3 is CAWTFGGLPTEAFF. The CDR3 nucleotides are TGTGCCTGGACCTTCGGCGGACTCCCCACTGAAGCTTTCTTT.

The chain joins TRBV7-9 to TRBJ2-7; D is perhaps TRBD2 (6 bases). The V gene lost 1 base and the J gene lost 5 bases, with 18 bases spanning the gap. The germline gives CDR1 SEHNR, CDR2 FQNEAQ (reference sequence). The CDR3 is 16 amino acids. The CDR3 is CASSLVVMGGTDEQYF. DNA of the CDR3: TGTGCCAGCAGCTTAGTAGTAATGGGGGGAACGGACGAGCAGTACTTC.

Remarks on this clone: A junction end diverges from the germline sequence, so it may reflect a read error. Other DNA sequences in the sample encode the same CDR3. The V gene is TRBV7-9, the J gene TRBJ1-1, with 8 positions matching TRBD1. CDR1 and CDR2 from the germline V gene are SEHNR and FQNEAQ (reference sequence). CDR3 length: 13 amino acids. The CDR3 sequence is CASSFTGGTEAFF. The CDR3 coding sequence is TGTGCTAGCAGCTTTACAGGGGGCACTGAAGCTTTCTTT.

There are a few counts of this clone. CDR3 coding DNA: TGCGCCAGCAGACGTGGACAGGGGGCGATCTATGGCTACACCTTC. This gives the protein CASRRGQGAIYGYTF. This chain joins TRBV5-1 and TRBJ1-2; TRBD1 matches 11 bases. Germline CDR1 SGHRS, CDR2 YFSETQ. V lost 5 bases to trimming and J lost 4 bases; unmatched junction nucleotides: 7. The CDR3 extends over 15 amino acids.

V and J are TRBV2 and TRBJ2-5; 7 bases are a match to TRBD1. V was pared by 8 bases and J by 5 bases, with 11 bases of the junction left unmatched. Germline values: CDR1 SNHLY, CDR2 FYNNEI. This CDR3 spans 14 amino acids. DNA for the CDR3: TGTGCCAGCCGACAAGACAGGGTCGGGGAGACCCAGTACTTC. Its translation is CASRQDRVGETQYF. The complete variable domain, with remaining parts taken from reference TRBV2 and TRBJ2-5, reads EPEVTQTPSHQVTQMGQEVILRCVPISNHLYFYWYRQILGQKVEFLVSFYNNEISEKSEIFDDQFSVERPDGSNFTLKIRSTKLEDSAMYFCASRQDRVGETQYFGPGTRLLVL.

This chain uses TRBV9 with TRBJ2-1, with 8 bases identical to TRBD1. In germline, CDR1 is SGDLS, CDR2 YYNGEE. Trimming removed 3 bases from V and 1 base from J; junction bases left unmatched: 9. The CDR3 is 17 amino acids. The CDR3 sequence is CASSATQGVWSYNEQFF. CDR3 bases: TGTGCCAGCAGCGCAACACAGGGGGTGTGGTCCTACAATGAGCAGTTCTTC.

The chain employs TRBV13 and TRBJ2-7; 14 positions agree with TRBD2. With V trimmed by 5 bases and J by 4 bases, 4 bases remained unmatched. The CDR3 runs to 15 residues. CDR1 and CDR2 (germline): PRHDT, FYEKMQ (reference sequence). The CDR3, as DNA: TGTGCCAGCAGCACAGGGACTAGCGGGAGATACGAGCAGTACTTC. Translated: CASSTGTSGRYEQYF. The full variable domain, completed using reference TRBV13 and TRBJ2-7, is AAGVIQSPRHLIKEKRETATLKCYPIPRHDTVYWYQQGPGQDPQFLISFYEKMQSDKGSIPDRFSAQQFSDYHSELNMSSLELGDSALYFCASSTGTSGRYEQYFGPGTRLTVT.

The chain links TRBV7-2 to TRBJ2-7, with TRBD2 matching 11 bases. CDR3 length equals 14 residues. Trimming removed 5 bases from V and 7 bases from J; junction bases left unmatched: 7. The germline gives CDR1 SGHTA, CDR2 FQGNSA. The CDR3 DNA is TGTGCCAGCAGCCCTACTAGCGGGAGAAGGGAGCAGTACTTC. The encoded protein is CASSPTSGRREQYF.

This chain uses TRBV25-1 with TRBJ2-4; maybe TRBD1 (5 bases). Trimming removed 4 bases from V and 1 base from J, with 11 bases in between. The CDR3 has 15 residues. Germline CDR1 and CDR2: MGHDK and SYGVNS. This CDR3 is CASSGAGLAKNIQYF. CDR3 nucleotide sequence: TGTGCCAGCAGTGGGGCAGGGTTGGCCAAAAACATTCAGTACTTC.

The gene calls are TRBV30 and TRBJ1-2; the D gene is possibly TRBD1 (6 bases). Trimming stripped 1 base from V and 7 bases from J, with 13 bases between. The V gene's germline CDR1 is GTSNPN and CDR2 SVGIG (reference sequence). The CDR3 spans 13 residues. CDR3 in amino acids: CAWSATGESGYTF. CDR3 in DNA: TGTGCCTGGAGTGCGACAGGTGAAAGTGGCTACACCTTC.

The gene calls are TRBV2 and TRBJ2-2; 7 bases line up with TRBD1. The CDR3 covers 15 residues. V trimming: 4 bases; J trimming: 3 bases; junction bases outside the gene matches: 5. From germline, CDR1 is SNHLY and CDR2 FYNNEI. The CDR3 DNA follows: TGTGCCAGCAGTGTGTCCGGGACAGACACCGGGGAGCTGTTTTTT. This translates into CASSVSGTDTGELFF.